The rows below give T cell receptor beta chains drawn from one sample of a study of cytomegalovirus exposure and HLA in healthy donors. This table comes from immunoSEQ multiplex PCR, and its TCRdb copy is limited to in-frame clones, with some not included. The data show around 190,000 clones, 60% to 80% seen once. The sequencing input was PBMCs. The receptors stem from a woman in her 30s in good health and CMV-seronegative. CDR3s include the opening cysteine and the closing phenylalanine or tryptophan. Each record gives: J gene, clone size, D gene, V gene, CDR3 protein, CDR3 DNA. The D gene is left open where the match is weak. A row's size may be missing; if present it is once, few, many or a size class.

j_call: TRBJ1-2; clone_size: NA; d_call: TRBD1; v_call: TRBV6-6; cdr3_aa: CASSFRTGTDGYTF; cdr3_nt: TGTGCCAGCAGTTTCCGGACAGGGACGGATGGCTACACCTTC
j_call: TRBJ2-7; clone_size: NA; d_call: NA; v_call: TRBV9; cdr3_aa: CASSLGPVSYEQYF; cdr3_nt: TGTGCCAGCAGTTTGGGCCCGGTCTCCTACGAGCAGTACTTC
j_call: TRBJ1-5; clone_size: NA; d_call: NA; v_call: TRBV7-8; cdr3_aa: CASSLSRHPNQPQHF; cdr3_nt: TGTGCCAGCAGCCTTTCCCGACATCCCAATCAGCCCCAGCATTTT
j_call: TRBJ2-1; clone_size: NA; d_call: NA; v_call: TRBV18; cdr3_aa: CASSGWGVYNEQFF; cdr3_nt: TGTGCCAGCTCGGGGTGGGGAGTGTACAATGAGCAGTTCTTC
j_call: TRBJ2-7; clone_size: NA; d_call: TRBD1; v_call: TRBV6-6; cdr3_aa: CASNFGTGPYEQYF; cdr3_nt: TGTGCCAGCAATTTCGGGACAGGTCCCTACGAGCAGTACTTC
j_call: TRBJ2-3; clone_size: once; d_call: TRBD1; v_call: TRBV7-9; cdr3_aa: CASSTGTGGFGTDTQYF; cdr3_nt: TGTGCCAGCAGTACCGGGACAGGGGGCTTTGGCACAGATACGCAGTATTTT
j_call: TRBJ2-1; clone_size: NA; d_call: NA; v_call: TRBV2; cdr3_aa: CASSEYNEQFF; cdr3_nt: TGTGCCAGCAGTGAATATAATGAGCAGTTCTTC
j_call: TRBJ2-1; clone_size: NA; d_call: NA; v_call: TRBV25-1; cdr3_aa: CASSEFGKREFF; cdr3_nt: TGTGCCAGCAGTGAATTTGGGAAGCGGGAGTTCTTC
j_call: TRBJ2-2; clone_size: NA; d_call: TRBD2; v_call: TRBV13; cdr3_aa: CASSPGLAGGTGELFF; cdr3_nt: TGTGCCAGCAGCCCCGGACTAGCGGGGGGGACCGGGGAGCTGTTTTTT
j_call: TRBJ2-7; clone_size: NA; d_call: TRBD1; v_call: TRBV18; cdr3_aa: CASSPGTGPYEQYF; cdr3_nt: TGTGCCAGCTCACCAGGGACAGGCCCCTACGAGCAGTACTTC
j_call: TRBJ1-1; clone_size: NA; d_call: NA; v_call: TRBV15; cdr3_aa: CATSRDRELPEAFF; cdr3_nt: TGTGCCACCAGCAGAGATAGGGAGCTTCCTGAAGCTTTCTTT
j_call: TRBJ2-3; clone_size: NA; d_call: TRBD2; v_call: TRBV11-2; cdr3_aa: CASSFLGLADTQYF; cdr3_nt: TGTGCCAGCAGCTTCCTTGGACTAGCAGATACGCAGTATTTT
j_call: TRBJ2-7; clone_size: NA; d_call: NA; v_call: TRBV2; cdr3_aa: CASSEAYRDTYEQYF; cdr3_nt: TGTGCCAGCAGTGAAGCCTACAGGGATACCTACGAGCAGTACTTC
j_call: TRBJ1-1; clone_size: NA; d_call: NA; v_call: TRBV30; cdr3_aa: CAWSVTVANEAFF; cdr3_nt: TGTGCCTGGAGTGTAACGGTTGCGAACGAAGCTTTCTTT
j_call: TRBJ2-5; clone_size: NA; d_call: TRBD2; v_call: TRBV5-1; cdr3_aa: CASSPGTRIQETQYF; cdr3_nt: TGCGCCAGCAGCCCGGGGACTAGAATTCAAGAGACCCAGTACTTC
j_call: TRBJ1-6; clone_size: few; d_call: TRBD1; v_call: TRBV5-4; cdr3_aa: CASSARDRVTNNSPLHF; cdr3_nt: TGTGCCAGCAGCGCCCGGGACAGGGTAACCAATAATTCACCCCTCCACTTT
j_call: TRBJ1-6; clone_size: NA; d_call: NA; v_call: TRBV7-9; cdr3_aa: CASSLGGPSYNSPLHF; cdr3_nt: TGTGCCAGCAGCTTGGGGGGGCCCTCCTATAATTCACCCCTCCACTTT
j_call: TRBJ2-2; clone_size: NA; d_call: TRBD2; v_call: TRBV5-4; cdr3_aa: CASRDQTSGNTGELFF; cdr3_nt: TGTGCCAGCAGGGACCAGACTAGCGGGAACACCGGGGAGCTGTTTTTT
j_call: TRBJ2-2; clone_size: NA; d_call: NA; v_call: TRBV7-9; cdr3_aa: CASSPLSGYPGELFF; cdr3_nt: TGTGCCAGCAGTCCGCTATCGGGGTACCCCGGGGAGCTGTTTTTT
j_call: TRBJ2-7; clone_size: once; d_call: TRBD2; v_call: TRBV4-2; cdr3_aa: CASSRGLVLSTYEQYF; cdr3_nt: TGTGCCAGCAGCCGCGGACTAGTTTTGTCGACCTACGAGCAGTACTTC
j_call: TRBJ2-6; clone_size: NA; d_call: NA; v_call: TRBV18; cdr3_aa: CASSPRMSEANVLTF; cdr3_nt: TGTGCCAGCTCACCCAGGATGTCCGAGGCCAACGTCCTGACTTTC
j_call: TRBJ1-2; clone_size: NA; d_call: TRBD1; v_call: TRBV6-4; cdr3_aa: CASSDSGTGRYGYTF; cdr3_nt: TGTGCCAGCAGTGACTCGGGGACAGGACGCTATGGCTACACCTTC
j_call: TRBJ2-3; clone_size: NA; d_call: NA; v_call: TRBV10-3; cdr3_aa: CAITETSSADTQYF; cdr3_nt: TGTGCCATCACCGAGACTAGTAGTGCAGATACGCAGTATTTT
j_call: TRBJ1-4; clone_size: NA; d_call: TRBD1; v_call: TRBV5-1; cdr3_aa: CASSLVTGQRPTNEKLFF; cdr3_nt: TGCGCCAGCAGCTTGGTAACGGGACAGAGACCAACTAATGAAAAACTGTTTTTT
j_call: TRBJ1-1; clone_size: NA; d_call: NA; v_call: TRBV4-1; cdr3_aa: CASSHPGGEAFF; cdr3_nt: TGCGCCAGCAGCCACCCCGGTGGTGAAGCTTTCTTT
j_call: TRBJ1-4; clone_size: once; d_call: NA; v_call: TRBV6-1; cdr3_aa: CASSEANGSGVFF; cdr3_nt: TGTGCCAGCAGTGAAGCTAACGGGTCCGGAGTGTTTTTT
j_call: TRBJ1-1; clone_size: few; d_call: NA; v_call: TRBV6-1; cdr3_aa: CASDGGQRKAFF; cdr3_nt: TGTGCCAGCGATGGGGGCCAAAGGAAGGCTTTCTTT
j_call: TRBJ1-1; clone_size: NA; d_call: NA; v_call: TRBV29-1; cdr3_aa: CSVERAGAEAFF; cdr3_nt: TGCAGCGTTGAACGGGCCGGGGCTGAAGCTTTCTTT
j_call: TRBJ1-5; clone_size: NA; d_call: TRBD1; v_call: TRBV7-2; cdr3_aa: CASSAKGASNQPQHF; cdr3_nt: TGTGCCAGCAGCGCTAAGGGGGCTAGCAATCAGCCCCAGCATTTT